This T cell receptor beta chain was found in a study of shared clonotypes between healthy human individuals. The CDR3 is 20 amino acids. V was clipped by 3 bases and J by 4 bases; unmatched bases: 25. The germline gives CDR1 SQVTM, CDR2 ANQGSEA. Assay used: immunoSEQ multiplex PCR; TCRdb lists only in-frame clones, some missing. This sample has 2.5 million or so clones, with over 85% found just once. The sample was naive CD4+ T cells sorted from blood. As for subset: CD45RA+ positively selected. This receptor was taken from a man aged 18 to 29 in good health. The chain carries TRBV29-1 and TRBJ1-2; 8 positions match TRBD1. In DNA, the CDR3 is TGCAGCGTTGATTTCGCAAGTTCCTCTCCGCTCGGACAGGGCGGCTATGGCTACACCTTC. The encoded protein is CSVDFASSSPLGQGGYGYTF.